This T cell receptor (beta chain) was identified in a study of blood T cell repertoires in COVID-19. Background on the study: Whether acute or convalescent, the COVID-19 samples came from the United States, Italy and Spain.

V dropped 1 base and J dropped 1; count of bases not matched to a gene: 5. CDR1 is SGHDN and CDR2 is FVKESK in the germline V gene. The CDR3 contains 16 residues. Only one count was recorded for this clone. Here immunoSEQ multiplex PCR was the method, and the copy in TCRdb shows in-frame clones only, minus some. Among some 230,000 clones listed, about 80% were seen once. Specimen: peripheral blood. V usage is TRBV14 and J usage is TRBJ1-2; the match to TRBD1 covers 8 bases. This sequence originates from a woman aged 55-69 years with acute or convalescent COVID-19. The CDR3 spells CASSQGGQGVNYGYTF. The CDR3 DNA sequence: TGTGCCAGCAGCCAAGGTGGACAGGGAGTTAACTATGGCTACACCTTC.